These 24 T cell receptor beta chains were sequenced from one sample in a study of naive and memory T cell subsets. An equimolar mix of two oligonucleotides served as the beta constant-region primer for TRBC1 and TRBC2. In TCRdb, the UMI-ligation and nested PCR reads were re-called with MiXCR into one record per CDR3 protein. The sample consists of about 85,000 distinct CDR3 sequences, 13% of them appearing once. What was sequenced was central memory CD4+ T cells from blood. These receptors were obtained from a human donor in good health.

This clonotype has at least ten counts. As DNA, the CDR3 is TGTGCCACCAGTGACCCCTCCGGGGTAGGAGGGAGGGCCTCGGACACCGGGGAGCTGTTTTTT. Amino acids: CATSDPSGVGGRASDTGELFF. This sequence joins TRBV24-1 and TRBJ2-2; 7 positions match TRBD2. CDR1 is KGHDR and CDR2 is SFDVKD in the germline V gene. CDR3 size: 21 residues. With V trimmed by 4 bases and J by 3 bases, 22 bases remained unmatched.

This clonotype occurred a few times. This chain joins TRBV18 and TRBJ2-7, with a weak D call TRBD1 (6 bases). Per the germline V gene, CDR1 is KGHSH and CDR2 is LQKENI. V lost 2 bases to trimming and J lost 7 bases, with 18 bases between them. The CDR3 covers 15 residues. CDR3 DNA sequence: TGTGCCAGCTCACCAGAGCGCGACAGGCCCAGTGAGCAGTACTTC. It specifies CASSPERDRPSEQYF.

The chain employs TRBV7-4 and TRBJ1-1; D is perhaps TRBD1 (6 bases). The CDR3 runs 14 residues. The ends were cut back, 5 bases at V and 5 bases at J, with 15 bases in the middle. Germline V gene data show CDR1 as SGHVT and CDR2 as SQSDAQ. CDR3 protein: CASSNRQASTEAFF. The CDR3 DNA reads TGTGCCAGCAGCAATCGACAGGCTAGTACTGAAGCTTTCTTT. The variable domain in full, completed from reference TRBV7-4 and TRBJ1-1, reads GAGVSQSPRYKVAKRGRDVALRCDSISGHVTLYWYRQTLGQGSEVLTYSQSDAQRDKSGRPSGRFSAERPERSVSTLKIQRTEQGDSAVYLCASSNRQASTEAFFGQGTRLTVV.

This clonotype was observed many times. V gene TRBV20-1 combines with J gene TRBJ2-3; no reliable D call. Per the germline V gene, CDR1 is DFQATT and CDR2 is SNEGSKA (reference sequence). Between the trimmed V and J ends, which lost 2 bases and 0 bases, there was a span of 6 bases. The CDR3 spans 13 residues. As DNA, the CDR3 is TGCAGTGCTAGATACCCGAGCACAGATACGCAGTATTTT. Translation gives CSARYPSTDTQYF.

The chain couples TRBV5-1 to TRBJ1-2, with 9 nucleotides matching TRBD1. CDR1 is SGHRS and CDR2 is YFSETQ in the germline V gene. Unmatched junction bases numbered 2, after V lost 0 bases and J lost 5 bases. The CDR3 totals 14 residues. The CDR3, as DNA: TGCGCCAGCAGCTTGGAACAGGGGGCGTATGGCTACACCTTC. Protein sequence: CASSLEQGAYGYTF.

This clonotype showed up many times. CDR3 protein: CASSPLVDTQYF. In nucleotides, the CDR3 is TGTGCCAGCTCACCGTTAGTAGATACGCAGTATTTT. The gene calls are TRBV18 and TRBJ2-3; D gene ambiguous. Germline V CDR1 and CDR2: KGHSH, LQKENI. With 3 bases removed from V and 5 bases from J, the gap between germline ends came to 6 bases. This CDR3 has 12 amino acids.

The gene calls are TRBV30 and TRBJ2-3, with 10 positions matching TRBD2. The germline V gene encodes CDR1 GTSNPN and CDR2 SVGIG (reference sequence). The CDR3 spans 13 residues. Trimming cost V 7 bases and J 3 bases; bases outside gene matches: 4. The CDR3 reads CASTSGMTDTQYF. CDR3 nucleotide sequence: TGTGCCTCTACTAGCGGGATGACAGATACGCAGTATTTT. The whole variable domain, filled in from reference TRBV30 and TRBJ2-3, reads SQTIHQWPATLVQPVGSPLSLECTVEGTSNPNLYWYRQAAGRGLQLLFYSVGIGQISSEVPQNLSASRPQDRQFILSSKKLLLSDSGFYLCASTSGMTDTQYFGPGTRLTVL.

The chain uses TRBV6-6 and TRBJ2-6; D call uncertain. The V end was cut by 2 bases, the J end by 1 base, with 6 bases between. CDR3 size: 15 residues. The germline V gene encodes CDR1 MNHNY and CDR2 SVGAGI (reference sequence). Here the CDR3 DNA reads TGTGCCAGCAGTTACGCGCGTTCTGGGGCCAACGTCCTGACTTTC. Protein product: CASSYARSGANVLTF.

The rearrangement links TRBV20-1 to TRBJ2-2, with D perhaps matching TRBD1 (5 bases). The CDR3 spans 14 residues. V dropped 2 bases and J dropped 4 bases, with 11 bases sitting between them. CDR1 DFQATT and CDR2 SNEGSKA come from the germline V gene (reference sequence). CDR3 residues: CSARSIDSTGELFF. The CDR3 DNA sequence: TGCAGTGCTAGATCGATAGACAGCACCGGGGAGCTGTTTTTT.

This clonotype has more than one count but fewer than ten. V gene TRBV5-1 combines with J gene TRBJ1-3, with TRBD1 matching over 8 bases. Germline CDR1 reads SGHRS; CDR2 reads YFSETQ. V lost 4 bases, J lost 0 bases, and 6 bases stayed unmatched. The CDR3 has 16 amino acids. The DNA for the CDR3 is TGCGCCAGCAGCGGGGGGACAGGTCACTCTGGAAACACCATATATTTT. Translated, it gives CASSGGTGHSGNTIYF.

This chain joins TRBV28 and TRBJ1-3; D remains ambiguous. The CDR3 runs to 14 residues. Trimming removed 8 bases at V and 2 bases at J, with 13 bases between. Germline V lookup: CDR1 MDHEN, CDR2 SYDVKM. The CDR3 DNA follows: TGTGCCAGCTCCCTGGCGGGGACTGGAAACACCATATATTTT. Residues: CASSLAGTGNTIYF.

This chain joins TRBV5-1 and TRBJ2-5; 8 bases line up with TRBD2. The CDR3 spans 16 residues. J gave up 2 bases and V 1 base, and 7 bases lay outside the gene matches. Per the germline V gene, CDR1 is SGHRS and CDR2 is YFSETQ. This CDR3 reads CASSLLLAGLQETQYF. CDR3 DNA sequence: TGCGCCAGCAGCTTGTTGCTAGCGGGCCTTCAAGAGACCCAGTACTTC. Drawing the rest from reference TRBV5-1 and TRBJ2-5, the complete variable domain is KAGVTQTPRYLIKTRGQQVTLSCSPISGHRSVSWYQQTPGQGLQFLFEYFSETQRNKGNFPGRFSGRQFSNSRSEMNVSTLELGDSALYLCASSLLLAGLQETQYFGPGTRLLVL.

The V call is TRBV28, the J call TRBJ1-1; possible D gene TRBD1, 6 bases. The CDR3 is 18 amino acids. V was shortened by 10 bases and J by 0 bases, with 27 bases between the two germline ends. Germline V gene lookup returns CDR1 MDHEN and CDR2 SYDVKM. CDR3 sequence (DNA): TGTGCCACCCACCAATACCCACAGGGAAGGGGCATGAACACTGAAGCTTTCTTT. Protein sequence: CATHQYPQGRGMNTEAFF.

This chain joins TRBV30 and TRBJ2-7; no firm D call. Germline V gene lookup returns CDR1 GTSNPN and CDR2 SVGIG (reference sequence). Trimming pared 7 bases from V and 0 bases from J, leaving 7 bases between. This CDR3 is built from 11 residues. The CDR3 sequence is CASRGSYEQYF. The CDR3 DNA reads TGTGCCTCCAGAGGCTCCTACGAGCAGTACTTC.

The gene calls are TRBV4-1 and TRBJ2-4; D perhaps matches TRBD1 (5 bases). In germline, CDR1 is MGHRA, CDR2 YSYEKL. There are 15 residues in the CDR3. V was pared by 1 base and J by 6 bases, with 13 bases between. The CDR3 here is CASSQGHTQGNIQYF. The CDR3 bases are TGCGCCAGCAGCCAAGGACACACCCAGGGAAACATTCAGTACTTC.

This clonotype was found a few times. CDR3 in amino acids: CASSQGPGNNQPQHF. The CDR3 DNA follows: TGTGCCAGCAGCCAAGGACCAGGGAACAATCAGCCCCAGCATTTT. The rearrangement joins TRBV3-1 to TRBJ1-5; perhaps TRBD1 as D (5 bases). This CDR3 has 15 amino acids. The V and J ends lost 1 base and 3 bases respectively, with 10 bases between them. Per germline, CDR1 LGHDT and CDR2 YNNKEL (reference sequence).

The chain joins TRBV5-1 to TRBJ2-3, with D possibly being TRBD1 or TRBD2 (5 bases each). Germline CDR1 is SGHRS and CDR2 is YFSETQ. Trimming took off 7 bases at V and 3 bases at J, with 15 bases between the two ends. This CDR3 region has 14 residues. The CDR3 coding sequence is TGCGCCAGCCGCAGGGACCCAGAGACAGATACGCAGTATTTT. It translates to CASRRDPETDTQYF.

For this clonotype: Its ends do not fully match the called genes, so a read error is possible. The V and J genes are TRBV19 and TRBJ2-3; 9 bases line up with TRBD2. This CDR3 has 16 residues. CDR1 is LNHDA and CDR2 is SQIVND in the germline V gene (reference sequence). The CDR3 sequence: CASSIFSSGNTDTQYF. The CDR3 nucleotides are TGTGCCAGTAGTATTTTCTCTAGCGGGAACACGGATACGCAATATTTT.

CDR3 amino acids: CASWGQGSSHSGANVLTF. CDR3 DNA: TGTGCCAGCTGGGGACAGGGGTCTTCCCACTCTGGGGCCAACGTCCTGACTTTC. The V and J genes are TRBV18 and TRBJ2-6; TRBD1 agrees at 10 bases. With V trimmed by 7 bases and J by 0 bases, 9 bases remained unmatched. The germline V gene encodes CDR1 KGHSH and CDR2 LQKENI. The CDR3 contains 18 residues.

The chain links TRBV5-1 to TRBJ1-5; maybe TRBD1 (5 bases). From germline, CDR1 is SGHRS and CDR2 YFSETQ. Trimming stripped 0 bases from V and 3 bases from J, with 10 bases between. This CDR3 has 15 residues. The CDR3 region has the DNA TGCGCCAGCAGCTTGGACGGGGACGTCAATCAGCCCCAGCATTTT. Translated, it gives CASSLDGDVNQPQHF.

V is TRBV5-1 and J is TRBJ2-1; possibly TRBD1 for D (5 bases). Germline-derived CDR1 and CDR2 are SGHRS and YFSETQ. Trimming took off 2 bases at V and 9 bases at J, with 18 bases between the two ends. The CDR3 is 15 amino acids. CDR3 sequence reads: CASSLGAGTRPEQFF. The DNA of the CDR3 is TGCGCCAGCAGCTTAGGGGCAGGTACCCGACCTGAGCAGTTCTTC.

This sequence joins TRBV27 and TRBJ2-7; D is ambiguous. V lost 3 bases and J 2 bases, leaving 20 bases between the germline ends. CDR3 size: 17 residues. Germline CDR1 is MNHEY and CDR2 is SMNVEV (reference sequence). This CDR3 is CASSFQIRAGKAYEQYF. The CDR3 region has the DNA TGTGCCAGCAGTTTTCAGATCCGAGCTGGCAAAGCCTACGAGCAGTACTTC.

This clonotype has ten or more counts. This sequence joins TRBV12-3 or TRBV12-4 and TRBJ2-3; D is unclear. The CDR3 length is 14 residues. Between the trimmed V and J ends, which lost 5 bases and 2 bases, there was a span of 11 bases. The CDR3 here is CASSRLAATDTQYF. CDR3 in DNA: TGTGCCAGCAGTCGACTGGCGGCCACAGATACGCAGTATTTT.

This clonotype has only a few counts. This rearrangement joins TRBV6-5 to TRBJ1-6; D is unresolved. Germline V CDR1 and CDR2: MNHEY, SVGAGI. This CDR3 has 15 amino acids. Trimming stripped 5 bases from V and 9 bases from J, with 17 bases between. CDR3 region: CASSRGPLLRSPLHF. For the CDR3, the DNA is TGTGCCAGCAGTAGAGGCCCCTTATTGCGTTCACCCCTCCACTTT.